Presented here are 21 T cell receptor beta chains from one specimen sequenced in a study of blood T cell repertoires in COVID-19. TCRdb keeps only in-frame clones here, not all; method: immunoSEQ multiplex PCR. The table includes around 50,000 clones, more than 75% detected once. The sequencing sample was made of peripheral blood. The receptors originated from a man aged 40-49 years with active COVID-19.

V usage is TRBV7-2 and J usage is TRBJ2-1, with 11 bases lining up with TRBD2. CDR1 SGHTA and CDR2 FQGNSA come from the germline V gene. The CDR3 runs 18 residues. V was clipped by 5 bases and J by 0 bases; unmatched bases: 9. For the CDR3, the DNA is TGTGCCAGCAGCCCAGGGACTAGCGGCCCGACCTCCTACAATGAGCAGTTCTTC. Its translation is CASSPGTSGPTSYNEQFF.

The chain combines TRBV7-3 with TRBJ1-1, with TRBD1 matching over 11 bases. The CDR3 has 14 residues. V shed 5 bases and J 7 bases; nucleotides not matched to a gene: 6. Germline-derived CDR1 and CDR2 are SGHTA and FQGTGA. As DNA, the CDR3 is TGTGCCAGCAGCCCGGACAGGGGGCCAGGTGAAGCTTTCTTT. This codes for CASSPDRGPGEAFF.

The CDR3 sequence is CASSGLAGGNTDTQYF. CDR3 nucleotides: TGTGCCAGCAGCGGACTAGCGGGAGGTAACACAGATACGCAGTATTTT. The chain has TRBV11-1 and TRBJ2-3, with 14 bases that match TRBD2. Looked up from germline, CDR1 is SGHAT and CDR2 is FQDESV (reference sequence). This CDR3 contains 16 residues. The trim removed 5 bases at V and 2 bases at J, leaving 3 bases unmatched.

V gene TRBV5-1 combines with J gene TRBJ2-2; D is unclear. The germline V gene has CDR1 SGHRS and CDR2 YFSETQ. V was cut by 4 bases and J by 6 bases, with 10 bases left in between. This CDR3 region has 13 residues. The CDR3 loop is CASSDFLSGELFF. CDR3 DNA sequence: TGCGCCAGCAGCGACTTTTTATCCGGGGAGCTGTTTTTT.

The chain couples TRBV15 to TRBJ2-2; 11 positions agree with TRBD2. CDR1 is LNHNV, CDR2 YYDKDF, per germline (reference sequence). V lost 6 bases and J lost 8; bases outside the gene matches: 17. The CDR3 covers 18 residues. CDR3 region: CATSDFSGRDSLVGELFF. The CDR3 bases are TGTGCCACCAGTGATTTTAGCGGGAGGGATTCATTAGTAGGGGAGCTGTTTTTT.

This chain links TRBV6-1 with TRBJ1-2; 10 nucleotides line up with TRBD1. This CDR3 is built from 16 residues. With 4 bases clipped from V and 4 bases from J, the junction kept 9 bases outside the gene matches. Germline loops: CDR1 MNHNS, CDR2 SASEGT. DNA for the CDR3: TGTGCCAGCAGTGGGAGCTGGGACAGGGGCGGCTATGGCTACACCTTC. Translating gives CASSGSWDRGGYGYTF.

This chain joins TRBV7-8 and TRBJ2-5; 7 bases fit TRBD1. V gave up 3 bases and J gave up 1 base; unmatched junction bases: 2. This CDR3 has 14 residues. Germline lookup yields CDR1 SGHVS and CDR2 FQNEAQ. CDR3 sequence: CASSLDRFQETQYF. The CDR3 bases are TGTGCCAGCAGCTTGGACAGGTTCCAAGAGACCCAGTACTTC.

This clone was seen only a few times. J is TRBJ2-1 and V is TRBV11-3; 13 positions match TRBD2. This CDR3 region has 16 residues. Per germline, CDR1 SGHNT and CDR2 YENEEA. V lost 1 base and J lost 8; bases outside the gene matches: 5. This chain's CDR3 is CASSLGTSGRSDEQFF. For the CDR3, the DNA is TGTGCCAGCAGCTTAGGGACTAGCGGGAGATCGGATGAGCAGTTCTTC.

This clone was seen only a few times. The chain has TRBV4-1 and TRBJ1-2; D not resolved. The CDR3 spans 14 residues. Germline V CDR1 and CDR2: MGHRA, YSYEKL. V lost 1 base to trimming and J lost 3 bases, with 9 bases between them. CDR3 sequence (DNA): TGCGCCAGCAGCCAAGCCGGGGTAGACTATGGCTACACCTTC. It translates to CASSQAGVDYGYTF.

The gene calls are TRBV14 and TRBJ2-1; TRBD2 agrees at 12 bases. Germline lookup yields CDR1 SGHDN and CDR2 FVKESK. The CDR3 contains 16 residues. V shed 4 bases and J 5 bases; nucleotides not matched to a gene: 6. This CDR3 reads CASSRRTSGINNEQFF. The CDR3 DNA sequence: TGTGCCAGCAGCCGAAGGACTAGCGGGATAAACAATGAGCAGTTCTTC.

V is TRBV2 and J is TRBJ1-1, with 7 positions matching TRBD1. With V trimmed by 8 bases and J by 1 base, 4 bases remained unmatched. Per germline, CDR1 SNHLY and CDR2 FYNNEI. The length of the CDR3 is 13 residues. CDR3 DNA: TGTGCCAGCTTGTGGACAGGGAACACTGAAGCTTTCTTT. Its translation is CASLWTGNTEAFF.

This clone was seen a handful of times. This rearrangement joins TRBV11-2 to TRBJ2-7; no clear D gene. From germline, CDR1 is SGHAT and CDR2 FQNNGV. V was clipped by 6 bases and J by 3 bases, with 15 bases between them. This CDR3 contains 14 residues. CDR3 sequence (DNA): TGTGCCAGCAGTCGAGATCGTTCTTACTACGAGCAGTACTTC. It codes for CASSRDRSYYEQYF.

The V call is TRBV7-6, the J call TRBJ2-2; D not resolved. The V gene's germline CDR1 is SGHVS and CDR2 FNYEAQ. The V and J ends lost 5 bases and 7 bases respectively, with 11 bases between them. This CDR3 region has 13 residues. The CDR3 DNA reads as TGTGCCAGCAGCCGTCGGGTAAGCGGGGAGCTGTTTTTT. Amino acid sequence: CASSRRVSGELFF.

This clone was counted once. CDR3 DNA sequence: TGTGCCAGCAGCTTGGGATACGAAGGGGGCAATGAGCAGTTCTTC. Translated, it gives CASSLGYEGGNEQFF. The V gene is TRBV5-4, the J gene TRBJ2-1; maybe TRBD1 (6 bases). Germline values: CDR1 SGHNT, CDR2 YYREEE (reference sequence). The CDR3 is 15 amino acids. The V and J ends lost 0 bases and 6 bases respectively, with 13 bases between them.

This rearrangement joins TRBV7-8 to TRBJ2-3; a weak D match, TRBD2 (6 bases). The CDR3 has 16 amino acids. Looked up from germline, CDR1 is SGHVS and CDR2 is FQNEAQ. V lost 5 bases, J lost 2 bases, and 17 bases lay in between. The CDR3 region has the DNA TGTGCCAGCAGCCCCGGAGGGCCCAAACTCACAGATACGCAGTATTTT. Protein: CASSPGGPKLTDTQYF.

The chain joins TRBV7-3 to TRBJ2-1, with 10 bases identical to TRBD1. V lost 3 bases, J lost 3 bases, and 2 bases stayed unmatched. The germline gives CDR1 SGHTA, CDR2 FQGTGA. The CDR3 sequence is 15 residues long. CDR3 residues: CASSFGQGDYNEQFF. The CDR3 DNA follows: TGTGCCAGCAGCTTCGGACAGGGGGACTACAATGAGCAGTTCTTC.

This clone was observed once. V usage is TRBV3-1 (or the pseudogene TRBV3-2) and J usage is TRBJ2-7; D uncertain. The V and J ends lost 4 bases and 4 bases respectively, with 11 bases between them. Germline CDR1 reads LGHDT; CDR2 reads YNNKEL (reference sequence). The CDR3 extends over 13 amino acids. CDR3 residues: CASSPTDYYEQYF. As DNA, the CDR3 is TGTGCCAGCAGCCCCACAGATTATTACGAGCAGTACTTC.

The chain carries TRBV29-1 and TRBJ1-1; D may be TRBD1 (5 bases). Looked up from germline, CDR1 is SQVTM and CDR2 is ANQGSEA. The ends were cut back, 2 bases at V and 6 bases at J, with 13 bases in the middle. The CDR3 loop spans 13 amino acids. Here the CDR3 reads CSVEIGGSSEAFF. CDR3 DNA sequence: TGCAGCGTTGAAATCGGGGGGTCGTCTGAAGCTTTCTTT. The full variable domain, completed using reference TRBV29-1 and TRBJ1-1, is SAVISQKPSRDICQRGTSLTIQCQVDSQVTMMFWYRQQPGQSLTLIATANQGSEATYESGFVIDKFPISRPNLTFSTLTVSNMSPEDSSIYLCSVEIGGSSEAFFGQGTRLTVV.

The CDR3 sequence is CATSQVQETQYF. For the CDR3, the DNA is TGTGCCACCAGCCAGGTTCAAGAGACCCAGTACTTC. The rearrangement joins TRBV15 to TRBJ2-5; D not certain. Trimming cost V 5 bases and J 2 bases, with 6 bases left between them. Germline assignment: CDR1 LNHNV and CDR2 YYDKDF (reference sequence). The CDR3 loop spans 12 amino acids.

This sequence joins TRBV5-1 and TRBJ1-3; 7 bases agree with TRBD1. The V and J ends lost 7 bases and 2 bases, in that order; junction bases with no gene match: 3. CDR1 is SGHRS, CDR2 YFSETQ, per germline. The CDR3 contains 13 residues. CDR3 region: CASSDRAGNTIYF. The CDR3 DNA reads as TGCGCCAGCTCAGACAGGGCTGGAAACACCATATATTTT.

CDR3 DNA: TGTGCCAGCAGCTTCCTAAATTCACCCCTCCACTTT. It specifies CASSFLNSPLHF. This chain connects TRBV7-8 to TRBJ1-6; D not resolved. V was trimmed by 3 bases and J by 7 bases, leaving 4 bases between them. The CDR3 length is 12 residues. Germline loops: CDR1 SGHVS, CDR2 FQNEAQ.